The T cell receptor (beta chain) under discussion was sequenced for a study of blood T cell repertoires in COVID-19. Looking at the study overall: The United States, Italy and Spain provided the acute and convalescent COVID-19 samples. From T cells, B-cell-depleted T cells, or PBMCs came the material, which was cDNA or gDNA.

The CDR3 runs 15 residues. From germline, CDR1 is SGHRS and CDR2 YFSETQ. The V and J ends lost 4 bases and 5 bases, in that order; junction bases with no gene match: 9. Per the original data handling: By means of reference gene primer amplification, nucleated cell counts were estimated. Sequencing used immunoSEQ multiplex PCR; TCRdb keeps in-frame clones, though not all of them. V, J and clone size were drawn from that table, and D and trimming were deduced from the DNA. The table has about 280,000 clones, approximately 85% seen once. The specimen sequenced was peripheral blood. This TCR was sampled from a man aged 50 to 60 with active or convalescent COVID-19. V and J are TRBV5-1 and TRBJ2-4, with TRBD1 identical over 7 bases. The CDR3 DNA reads TGCGCCAGCAGCCAACGAGGACAGGCAGAAAACATTCAGTACTTC. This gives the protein CASSQRGQAENIQYF.